The sequence of this T cell receptor beta chain was determined in a study of blood T cell repertoires in COVID-19. Across the whole study: The United States, Italy and Spain were the sources of the acute and convalescent COVID-19 samples. PBMCs, B-cell-depleted T cells, or T cells provided the cDNA or gDNA that made up the material.

The CDR3 has 17 residues. V was clipped by 4 bases and J by 6 bases, with 21 bases between them. Germline loops: CDR1 MNHEY, CDR2 SVGEGT. Profiled with immunoSEQ multiplex PCR; TCRdb holds only in-frame clones, not every one. The table records 180,000 or so clones, 75% to 90% of them present only once. The rearrangement uses TRBV6-2 or TRBV6-3 and TRBJ2-2; a weak D match, TRBD2 (5 bases). Sequencing input: PBMCs or T cells enriched from blood (not recorded which). The receptor was isolated from a woman aged 55-70 years who had recovered from COVID-19. CDR3 residues: CASSSYLAPGGAGELFF. Here the CDR3 DNA reads TGTGCCAGCAGTTCATATTTAGCGCCCGGAGGAGCCGGGGAGCTGTTTTTT.